A selection of T cell receptor beta chains follows, all from one sample in a study of T cell repertoires in cytomegalovirus infection. TCRdb used MiXCR to reprocess the reads, holding one entry per CDR3 protein. In the table there are some 300,000 distinct CDR3 sequences, about 8.8% of which are singletons. The source material was PBMCs. The source of these receptors is a human donor in good health (CMV status not recorded). Some clones in this sample may be carry-over from other donors' samples. CDR3s include the opening cysteine and the closing phenylalanine or tryptophan. A D gene is named only where the DNA matches it firmly. Only part of the rows carry a size: once, few, many, or a class if the clone is expanded.

many	TRBV10-3	-	TRBJ2-6	TGTGCCATCTTGGTCTCACAGGGGGCCAACGTCCTGACTTTC	CAILVSQGANVLTF
many	TRBV7-2	TRBD1	TRBJ1-1	TGTGCCAGCAGCGAACAGGGGGCGAGCACTGAAGCTTTCTTT	CASSEQGASTEAFF
many	TRBV7-9	-	TRBJ1-1	TGTGCCAGCAGCCGCCCAGGGATCACTGAAGCTTTCTTT	CASSRPGITEAFF
few	TRBV20-1	TRBD2	TRBJ2-1	TGCAGTGCTAGAGATGCCGGGACTAGTGCTTACAATGAGCAGTTCTTC	CSARDAGTSAYNEQFF
-	TRBV5-8	-	TRBJ1-2	TGTGCCAGCAGCTTGGGGACCGGGCAGCTATTAAGGAGCTACACCTTC	CASSLGTGQLLRSYTF
-	TRBV29-1	-	TRBJ2-1	TGCAGCGTTCGGAAGAAGCTGCACAATGAGCAGTTCTTC	CSVRKKLHNEQFF
many	TRBV11-3	-	TRBJ1-1	TGTGCCAGCAGCTTAGGCATAGGGAGCAAGAACACTGAAGCTTTCTTT	CASSLGIGSKNTEAFF
few	TRBV28	-	TRBJ1-1	TGTGCCATCAAAACGGGAGGCAACGCGGACACTGAAGCTTTCTTT	CAIKTGGNADTEAFF
-	TRBV29-1	TRBD1	TRBJ1-2	TGCAGCGTTGATGTGGACAGGGGTTATGGCTACACCTTC	CSVDVDRGYGYTF
few	TRBV2	-	TRBJ2-1	TGTGCCAGCAGTCCTCCCTTCCGGGACCCCCGGGATATCACCTACAATGAGCAGTTCTTC	CASSPPFRDPRDITYNEQFF
-	TRBV29-1	TRBD1	TRBJ1-1	TGCAGCGTGTATCACAGGGGAAACACTGAAGCTTTCTTT	CSVYHRGNTEAFF
many	TRBV20-1	-	TRBJ2-6	TGCAGTGCAGTATCTGGGGCCAACGTCCTGACTTTC	CSAVSGANVLTF
many	TRBV20-1	-	TRBJ2-3	TGCAGTGCCCCCAGCCCCGGAGCTACGCAGTATTTT	CSAPSPGATQYF
few	TRBV5-5	TRBD2	TRBJ2-7	TGTGCCAGCAGCCCCCAGGAAGCGGGGCTCTCCTACGAGCAGTACTTC	CASSPQEAGLSYEQYF
few	TRBV5-6	-	TRBJ2-1	TGTGCCAGCAGCCTTGTCACGTTTGAGCAGTTCTTC	CASSLVTFEQFF
many	TRBV14	-	TRBJ1-1	TGTGCCAGCAGCCAAGGTGGGAGGAACACTGAAGCTTTCTTT	CASSQGGRNTEAFF
many	TRBV7-9	-	TRBJ2-5	TGTGCCAGCAGCTTACCGGGAGTAACCCAGTACTTC	CASSLPGVTQYF
few	TRBV19	TRBD1	TRBJ2-1	TGTGCCAGCCTGGGACAGGGGATCGAGTTCTTC	CASLGQGIEFF
many	TRBV20-1	-	TRBJ2-7	TGCAGTGGAAGGCCTAGGGAGTACGAGCAGTACTTC	CSGRPREYEQYF
-	TRBV5-6	-	TRBJ2-1	TGTGCCAGCAGCTCTTGGTCTGGGAATGAGCAGTTCTTC	CASSSWSGNEQFF
many	TRBV4-3	-	TRBJ1-1	TGCGCCAGCAGCCAAGAAGTGGCCCGGTATGGGGAGAACACTGAAGCTTTCTTT	CASSQEVARYGENTEAFF
many	TRBV7-9	-	TRBJ2-2	TGTGCCAGCAGCTTACTGGCAGCCTCGAACACCGGGGAGCTGTTTTTT	CASSLLAASNTGELFF
-	TRBV5-1	-	TRBJ1-1	TGCGCCAGCAGCTTGGCAGTTACAGGGTTCACTGAAGCTTTCTTT	CASSLAVTGFTEAFF
many	TRBV28	TRBD1	TRBJ1-1	TGTGCCAGCAGTATCACAGGGGGTGATAGTGAAGCTTTCTTT	CASSITGGDSEAFF
few	TRBV15	TRBD2	TRBJ2-2	TGTGCCACCAGCAGAGATCTAGCGGGGGTCACCGGGGAGCTGTTTTTT	CATSRDLAGVTGELFF
-	TRBV20-1	TRBD2	TRBJ2-3	TGCAGTGCTAGAACTTGGGGGACTAGCGACCGCACAGATACGCAGTATTTT	CSARTWGTSDRTDTQYF
-	TRBV6-5	TRBD1	TRBJ1-6	TGTGCCAGCAGCGACAGGGCCCTCTATAATTCACCCCTCCACTTT	CASSDRALYNSPLHF
many	TRBV13	-	TRBJ1-1	TGTGCCAGCAGAAGAAGGGCCACTGAAGCTTTCTTT	CASRRRATEAFF
-	TRBV2	-	TRBJ2-1	TGTGCCAGCAGGGACAGGGAGGGAACCAATGAGCAGTTCTTC	CASRDREGTNEQFF
many	TRBV29-1	-	TRBJ1-1	TGCAGCGTAGCCAGGGGCTTGGGCACTGAAGCTTTCTTT	CSVARGLGTEAFF